This T cell receptor beta chain was sequenced for a study of Ad26.COV2.S vaccination and SARS-CoV-2 variants. Only in-frame clones appear in the TCRdb table, and some are missing; sequencing was by immunoSEQ multiplex PCR. The sample shows 350,000 to 450,000 clones, 83% of them seen only once. The sample's treatment: around 19 received Ad26.COV2.S at low or high dose, single or two shots; roughly 5 received placebo; per-sample allocation not given. Day 63 after the first injection of vaccine or placebo was the sampling time. Germline CDR1 is LNHDA and CDR2 is SQIVND (reference sequence). This CDR3 region has 15 residues. V was pared by 0 bases and J by 3 bases, with 4 bases of the junction left unmatched.

The chain is built from TRBV19 and TRBJ2-7; 8 nucleotides agree with TRBD1. Sequencing was performed on peripheral blood, taken in a trial of Ad26.COV2.S vaccine versus placebo. The receptor was derived from a person aged 18-65 years who received the Ad26.COV2.S COVID-19 vaccine or a placebo. The CDR3 protein is CASSIDQGASYEQYF. The CDR3 DNA follows: TGTGCCAGTAGTATAGATCAGGGGGCAAGCTACGAGCAGTACTTC.